One sample yielded the 19 T cell receptor beta chains listed below, sequenced in a study of blood T cell repertoires in COVID-19. TCRdb's copy holds only in-frame clones and misses some; the assay was immunoSEQ multiplex PCR. There are some 490,000 clones in the sample; around 85% occur only once, and 8.3% lies in the top ten. Source material: PBMCs or T cells enriched from blood (not recorded which). The source is a woman in her sixties who had recovered from COVID-19.

V usage is TRBV5-4 and J usage is TRBJ2-4; 9 positions agree with TRBD1. The CDR3 runs 16 residues. The germline V gene has CDR1 SGHNT and CDR2 YYREEE (reference sequence). Losses at the gene ends were 0 bases for V and 2 bases for J; bases not matched to a gene: 3. This chain's CDR3 is CASSLVGTGTKNIQYF. CDR3 coding DNA: TGTGCCAGCAGCTTGGTGGGGACAGGGACCAAAAACATTCAGTACTTC.

With regard to this clone: Other nucleotide sequences in the sample specify the same CDR3. This chain links TRBV20-1 with TRBJ1-2, with D uncertain. The CDR3 loop spans 10 amino acids. Between the trimmed V and J ends, which lost 3 bases and 6 bases, there was a span of 5 bases. Per germline, CDR1 DFQATT and CDR2 SNEGSKA (reference sequence). The CDR3 reads CSASRDGYTF. The CDR3 DNA reads as TGCAGTGCTAGTCGGGATGGCTACACCTTC.

The V and J genes are TRBV18 and TRBJ1-3, with D possibly matching TRBD1 (5 bases). V was cut by 3 bases and J by 4 bases, with 13 bases left in between. This CDR3 region has 15 residues. Germline CDR1 KGHSH, CDR2 LQKENI. The CDR3 coding sequence is TGTGCCAGCTCACCCACGGCGCAGGGAGGAAACACCATATATTTT. Protein: CASSPTAQGGNTIYF.

This clone was seen a few times. The J gene is TRBJ1-2, the V gene TRBV2; a weak D match, TRBD1 (5 bases). This CDR3 region has 15 residues. The germline V gene encodes CDR1 SNHLY and CDR2 FYNNEI. Between the trimmed V and J ends, which lost 7 bases and 7 bases, there was a span of 22 bases. The CDR3 DNA follows: TGTGCCAGCACTTCCTTACCTCCAGGGAAGTCTGGCTACACCTTC. It specifies CASTSLPPGKSGYTF.

The chain combines TRBV7-8 with TRBJ2-2, with TRBD1 as a possible D gene (7 bases). Trimming shortened V by 5 bases and J by 5 bases, and 15 bases separated the two germline ends. The V gene's germline CDR1 is SGHVS and CDR2 FQNEAQ. The CDR3 totals 15 residues. The CDR3: CASSLPPGGTGELFF. DNA for the CDR3: TGTGCCAGCAGCCTCCCCCCAGGGGGGACCGGGGAGCTGTTTTTT.

This chain links TRBV24-1 with TRBJ1-4; 7 positions agree with TRBD1. Per germline, CDR1 KGHDR and CDR2 SFDVKD. The CDR3 has 15 residues. The ends lost 4 bases at V and 4 bases at J; junction bases unmatched: 5. CDR3 sequence reads: CATSDSDRDNEKLFF. The CDR3 coding sequence is TGTGCCACCAGTGACTCCGACAGGGATAATGAAAAACTGTTTTTT.

The table lists this clone with a count of one. V gene TRBV21-1 combines with J gene TRBJ1-5; the table gives TRBD1 as D, unverified against the DNA. TRBV21-1 constitutes a pseudogene. This CDR3 comprises 16 residues. The CDR3: CASSIPRLTADQPQHF. For the CDR3, the DNA is TGTGCCAGCAGCATACCACGATTGACAGCAGATCAGCCCCAGCATTTT.

The sample holds one count of this clone. The genes are TRBV29-1 and TRBJ2-7, with a possible D match to TRBD2 (5 bases). V lost 7 bases and J 6 bases, leaving 13 bases between the germline ends. The germline V gene encodes CDR1 SQVTM and CDR2 ANQGSEA. There are 11 residues in the CDR3. CDR3 in amino acids: CSARSAGEQYF. CDR3 in DNA: TGCAGCGCCAGGAGTGCGGGCGAGCAGTACTTC.

This chain uses TRBV10-2 with TRBJ1-6; TRBD1 is a possible D gene (5 bases). Trimming took 8 bases from V and 3 from J, leaving 8 bases between them. The germline V gene has CDR1 WSHSY and CDR2 SAAADI. The CDR3 runs 13 residues. CDR3 in amino acids: CASRQLYNSPLHF. CDR3 coding DNA: TGCGCCAGCCGACAGCTCTATAATTCACCCCTCCACTTT.

V usage is TRBV30 and J usage is TRBJ1-2; D uncertain. CDR1 is GTSNPN and CDR2 is SVGIG in the germline V gene (reference sequence). The V end lost 0 bases, the J end lost 9 bases, and 17 bases lay between the germline ends. CDR3 length: 14 residues. For the CDR3, the DNA is TGTGCCTGGAGTGTAGGTGTTGCGGTAGTGCGCTACACCTTC. Residues: CAWSVGVAVVRYTF. Variable domain in full (rest from reference TRBV30 and TRBJ1-2): SQTIHQWPATLVQPVGSPLSLECTVEGTSNPNLYWYRQAAGRGLQLLFYSVGIGQISSEVPQNLSASRPQDRQFILSSKKLLLSDSGFYLCAWSVGVAVVRYTFGSGTRLTVV.

The V gene is TRBV7-9, the J gene TRBJ1-6; 8 bases are shared with TRBD1. CDR3 length equals 14 residues. V shed 6 bases, J shed 6 bases, and the junction held 4 bases outside the gene matches. The germline V gene has CDR1 SEHNR and CDR2 FQNEAQ (reference sequence). CDR3 sequence: CASRRTGINSPLHF. The CDR3 coding sequence is TGTGCCAGCAGGCGGACAGGGATTAATTCACCCCTCCACTTT.

The V and J genes are TRBV6-5 and TRBJ1-5; unclear D gene. CDR3 length equals 13 residues. In germline, CDR1 is MNHEY, CDR2 SVGAGI. V was trimmed by 3 bases and J by 5 bases, leaving 8 bases between them. The CDR3: CASSYVRDQPQHF. CDR3 nucleotides: TGTGCCAGCAGTTATGTTCGAGATCAGCCCCAGCATTTT.

The chain uses TRBV2 and TRBJ1-1; TRBD1 matches at 9 bases. V trimming: 6 bases; J trimming: 2 bases; junction bases outside the gene matches: 10. The CDR3 length is 16 residues. Germline lookup yields CDR1 SNHLY and CDR2 FYNNEI. The CDR3 is CASSNGPGQGNTEAFF. The CDR3 DNA follows: TGTGCCAGCAGCAACGGACCGGGACAGGGAAACACTGAAGCTTTCTTT.

The chain has TRBV13 and TRBJ2-7; D unclear. V lost 0 bases, J lost 7 bases, and 7 bases lay in between. Germline assignment: CDR1 PRHDT and CDR2 FYEKMQ (reference sequence). This CDR3 has 12 residues. The CDR3 region has the DNA TGTGCCAGCAGCTTAGGCTCGACAGAGCAGTACTTC. Translating it yields CASSLGSTEQYF. Together with reference TRBV13 and TRBJ2-7, the CDR3 gives the full variable domain: AAGVIQSPRHLIKEKRETATLKCYPIPRHDTVYWYQQGPGQDPQFLISFYEKMQSDKGSIPDRFSAQQFSDYHSELNMSSLELGDSALYFCASSLGSTEQYFGPGTRLTVT.

This clone is a singleton in its sample. The V call is TRBV10-1, the J call TRBJ1-1; D is perhaps TRBD1 (5 bases). The CDR3 consists of 14 residues. Between the trimmed V and J ends, which lost 0 bases and 9 bases, there was a span of 14 bases. The germline V gene encodes CDR1 WNHNN and CDR2 SYGVQD (reference sequence). Here the CDR3 reads CASSESSRVGKAFF. Here the CDR3 DNA reads TGCGCCAGCAGTGAGTCGAGCAGGGTGGGAAAAGCTTTCTTT.

The rearrangement links TRBV18 to TRBJ2-7, with D possibly matching TRBD1 (5 bases). Germline CDR1 KGHSH, CDR2 LQKENI. The CDR3 extends over 13 amino acids. Trimming removed 5 bases from V and 6 bases from J, with 14 bases in between. CDR3 protein: CASSEQADGEQYV. CDR3 sequence (DNA): TGTGCCAGCTCAGAACAGGCTGATGGCGAGCAGTACGTC.

In its sample, this clone was seen once. The chain recombines TRBV11-3 with TRBJ2-2; a weak D match, TRBD2 (6 bases). V lost 1 base and J 6 bases, leaving 12 bases between the germline ends. The CDR3 contains 15 residues. Per germline, CDR1 SGHNT and CDR2 YENEEA. CDR3 region: CASSLAGSGAGELFF. In DNA, the CDR3 is TGTGCCAGCAGCTTAGCCGGGAGCGGCGCCGGGGAGCTGTTTTTT.

The sample holds a few counts of this clone. The V and J genes are TRBV28 and TRBJ1-2, with 10 bases that match TRBD1. The germline V gene has CDR1 MDHEN and CDR2 SYDVKM. The CDR3 length is 14 residues. V trimming: 4 bases; J trimming: 4 bases; junction bases outside the gene matches: 3. The CDR3 DNA reads TGTGCCAGCAGTTGGGACAGGGGCGGCTATGGCTACACCTTC. Its translation: CASSWDRGGYGYTF.

Only one count was recorded for this clone. The V call is TRBV9, the J call TRBJ1-2; D not resolved. V dropped 3 bases and J dropped 6 bases, with 15 bases sitting between them. The CDR3 totals 14 residues. The germline V gene has CDR1 SGDLS and CDR2 YYNGEE. CDR3 sequence: CASSAGLEENGYTF. Here the CDR3 DNA reads TGTGCCAGCAGCGCGGGTCTGGAGGAGAATGGCTACACCTTC.